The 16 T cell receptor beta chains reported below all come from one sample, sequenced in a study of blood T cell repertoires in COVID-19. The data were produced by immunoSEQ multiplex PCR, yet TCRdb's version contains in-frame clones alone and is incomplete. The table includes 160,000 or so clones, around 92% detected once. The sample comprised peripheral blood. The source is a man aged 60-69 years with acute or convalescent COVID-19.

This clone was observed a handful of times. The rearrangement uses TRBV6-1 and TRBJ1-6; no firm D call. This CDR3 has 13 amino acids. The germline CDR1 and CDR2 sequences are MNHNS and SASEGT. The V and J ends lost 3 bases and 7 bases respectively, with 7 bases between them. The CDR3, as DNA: TGTGCCAGCAGTGAGCGGAAGAATTCACCCCTCCACTTT. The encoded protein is CASSERKNSPLHF.

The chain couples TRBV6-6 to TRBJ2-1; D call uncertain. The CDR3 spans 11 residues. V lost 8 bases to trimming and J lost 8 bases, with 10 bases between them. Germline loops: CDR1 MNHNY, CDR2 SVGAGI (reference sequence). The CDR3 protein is CASLNFDEQFF. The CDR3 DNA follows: TGTGCCAGCCTGAACTTCGATGAGCAGTTCTTC.

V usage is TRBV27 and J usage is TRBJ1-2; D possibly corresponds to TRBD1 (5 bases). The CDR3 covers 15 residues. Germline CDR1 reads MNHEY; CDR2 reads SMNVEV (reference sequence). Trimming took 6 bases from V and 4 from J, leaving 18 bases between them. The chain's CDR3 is CASSPPGGQGYGYTF. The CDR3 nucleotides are TGTGCCAGCAGCCCCCCCGGAGGGCAGGGCTATGGCTACACCTTC.

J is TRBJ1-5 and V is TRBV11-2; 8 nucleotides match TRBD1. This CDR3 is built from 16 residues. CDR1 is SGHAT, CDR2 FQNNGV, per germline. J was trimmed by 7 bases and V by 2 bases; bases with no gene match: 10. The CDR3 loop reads CASSLQTGAVGQPQHF. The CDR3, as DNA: TGTGCCAGCAGCTTACAGACAGGGGCTGTTGGACAGCCCCAGCATTTT.

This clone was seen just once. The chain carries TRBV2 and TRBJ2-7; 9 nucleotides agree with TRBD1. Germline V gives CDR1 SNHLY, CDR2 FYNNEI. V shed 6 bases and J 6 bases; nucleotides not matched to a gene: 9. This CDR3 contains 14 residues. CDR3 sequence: CASRTPGQGGEQYF. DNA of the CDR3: TGTGCCAGCAGAACTCCGGGACAGGGTGGCGAGCAGTACTTC. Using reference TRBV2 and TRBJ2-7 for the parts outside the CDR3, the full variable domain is EPEVTQTPSHQVTQMGQEVILRCVPISNHLYFYWYRQILGQKVEFLVSFYNNEISEKSEIFDDQFSVERPDGSNFTLKIRSTKLEDSAMYFCASRTPGQGGEQYFGPGTRLTVT.

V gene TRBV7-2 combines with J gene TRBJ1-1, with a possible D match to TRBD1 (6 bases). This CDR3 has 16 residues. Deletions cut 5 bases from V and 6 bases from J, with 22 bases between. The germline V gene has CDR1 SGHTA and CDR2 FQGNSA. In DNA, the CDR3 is TGTGCCAGCAGCGAGGGACACATGAACAGGTGGGCTGAAGCTTTCTTT. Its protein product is CASSEGHMNRWAEAFF.

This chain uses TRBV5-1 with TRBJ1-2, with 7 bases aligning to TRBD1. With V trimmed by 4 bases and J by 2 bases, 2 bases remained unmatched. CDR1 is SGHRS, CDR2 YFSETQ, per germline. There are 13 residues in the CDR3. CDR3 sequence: CASSEQGNYGYTF. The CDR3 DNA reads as TGCGCCAGCAGCGAACAGGGGAACTATGGCTACACCTTC.

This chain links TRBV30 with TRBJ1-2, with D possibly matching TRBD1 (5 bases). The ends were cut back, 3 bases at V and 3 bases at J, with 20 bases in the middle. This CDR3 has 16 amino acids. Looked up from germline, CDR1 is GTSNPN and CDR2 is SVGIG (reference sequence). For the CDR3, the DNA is TGTGCCTGGAGCGAAAGCGGCTCCTGGGGGGACTATGGCTACACCTTC. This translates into CAWSESGSWGDYGYTF.

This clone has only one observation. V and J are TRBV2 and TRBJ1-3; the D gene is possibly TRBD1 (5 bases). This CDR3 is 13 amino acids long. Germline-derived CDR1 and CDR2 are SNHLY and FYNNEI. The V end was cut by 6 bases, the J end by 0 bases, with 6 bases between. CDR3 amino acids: CASRGDSGNTIYF. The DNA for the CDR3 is TGTGCCAGCAGAGGGGACTCTGGAAACACCATATATTTT.

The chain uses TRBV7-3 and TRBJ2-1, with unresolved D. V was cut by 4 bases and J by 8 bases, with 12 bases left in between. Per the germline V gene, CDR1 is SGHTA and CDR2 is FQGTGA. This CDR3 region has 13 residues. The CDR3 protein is CASSSPLSDEQFF. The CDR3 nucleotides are TGTGCCAGCAGCTCCCCCCTTTCCGATGAGCAGTTCTTC. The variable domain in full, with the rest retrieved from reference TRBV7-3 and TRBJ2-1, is GAGVSQTPSNKVTEKGKYVELRCDPISGHTALYWYRQSLGQGPEFLIYFQGTGAADDSGLPNDRFFAVRPEGSVSTLKIQRTERGDSAVYLCASSSPLSDEQFFGPGTRLTVL.

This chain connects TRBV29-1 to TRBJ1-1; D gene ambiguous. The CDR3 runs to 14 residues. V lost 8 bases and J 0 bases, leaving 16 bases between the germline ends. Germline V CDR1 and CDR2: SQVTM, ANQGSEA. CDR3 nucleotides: TGCAGCTTTACCAACAGCTTTATGAACACTGAAGCTTTCTTT. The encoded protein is CSFTNSFMNTEAFF.

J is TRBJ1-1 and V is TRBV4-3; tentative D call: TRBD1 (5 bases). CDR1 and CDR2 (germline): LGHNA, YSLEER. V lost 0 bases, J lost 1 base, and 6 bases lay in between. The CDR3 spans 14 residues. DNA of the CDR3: TGCGCCAGCAGCCAAGAGGGGGGGAACACTGAAGCTTTCTTT. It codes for CASSQEGGNTEAFF.

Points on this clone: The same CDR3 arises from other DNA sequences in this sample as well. The CDR3 sequence: CASSLVGGLGNQPQHF. The CDR3 DNA reads TGTGCCAGCAGCTTAGTGGGGGGTCTTGGCAATCAGCCCCAGCATTTT. The rearrangement joins TRBV7-8 to TRBJ1-5, with a tentative D call TRBD1 (5 bases). V gave up 1 base and J gave up 2 bases, with 12 bases separating them. There are 16 residues in the CDR3. Germline V gene sequence: CDR1 SGHVS, CDR2 FQNEAQ.

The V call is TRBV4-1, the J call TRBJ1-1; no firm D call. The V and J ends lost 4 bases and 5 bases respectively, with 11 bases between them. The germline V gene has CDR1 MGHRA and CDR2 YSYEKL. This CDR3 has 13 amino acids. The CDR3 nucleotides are TGCGCCAGCAGCCCAGTGGTCCGTACTGAAGCTTTCTTT. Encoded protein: CASSPVVRTEAFF.

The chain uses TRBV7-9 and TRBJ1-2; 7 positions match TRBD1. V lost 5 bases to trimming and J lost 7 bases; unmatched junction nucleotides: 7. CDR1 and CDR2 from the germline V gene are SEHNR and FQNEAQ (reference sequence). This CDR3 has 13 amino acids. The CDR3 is CASSTRQGSGYTF. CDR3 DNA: TGTGCCAGCAGCACGAGACAGGGATCTGGCTACACCTTC.

The CDR3 region has the DNA TGTGCCAGCAGCTCCGGGGGGGTAAAAAATCTTGAGCAGTTCTTC. Encoded protein: CASSSGGVKNLEQFF. The rearrangement joins TRBV2 to TRBJ2-1; 8 bases line up with TRBD2. Looked up from germline, CDR1 is SNHLY and CDR2 is FYNNEI. J lost 9 bases, V lost 6 bases, and 13 bases had no gene match. CDR3 size: 15 residues.